This T cell receptor beta chain stems from a study of cytomegalovirus exposure and HLA in healthy donors. Produced via immunoSEQ multiplex PCR; TCRdb's table is partial and in-frame only. The profile covers 200,000 to 300,000 clones, with less than 90% appearing a single time and about 11% taken by the ten largest. Germline-derived CDR1 and CDR2 are SNHLY and FYNNEI. This CDR3 region has 17 residues. V lost 6 bases, J lost 0 bases, and 9 bases stayed unmatched. With respect to this clone: Its cognate antigen is unknown.

Study observations and caveats: That first-cohort TCR clusters tended to co-occur in the 120 or so validation repertoires was found in a later analysis. Confirmation in vitro established that three CMV-associated chains were specific for CMV antigens.

The sample comprised PBMCs. The TCR comes from a young man in good health and CMV-seropositive. This sequence joins TRBV2 and TRBJ2-2, with 8 nucleotides matching TRBD2. CDR3 coding DNA: TGTGCCAGCAGGAAACTCTATAGCGGGGCGAACACCGGGGAGCTGTTTTTT. It is translated as CASRKLYSGANTGELFF. Full variable domain (rest looked up from reference TRBV2 and TRBJ2-2): EPEVTQTPSHQVTQMGQEVILRCVPISNHLYFYWYRQILGQKVEFLVSFYNNEISEKSEIFDDQFSVERPDGSNFTLKIRSTKLEDSAMYFCASRKLYSGANTGELFFGEGSRLTVL.